Below are 14 T cell receptor beta chains sequenced from a single sample in a study of Ad26.COV2.S vaccination and SARS-CoV-2 variants. Described treatment: about 20 received Ad26.COV2.S at low or high dose, single or two shots; 5 received placebo; per-sample allocation not given. Sampling was done on day 63 after the first vaccine or placebo injection. The table came from immunoSEQ multiplex PCR; TCRdb's copy has only in-frame clones and leaves some out. This table holds around 400,000 clones, 89% found once. Specimen: peripheral blood, collected in a trial of Ad26.COV2.S vaccine versus placebo. These receptors all stem from a person aged 18-60 years who received the Ad26.COV2.S COVID-19 vaccine or a placebo.

The table lists this clone with a few counts. The CDR3 loop is CASSLVVTSGPSSYEQYF. The CDR3 coding sequence is TGTGCCAGCAGCTTAGTAGTGACTAGCGGGCCCAGCTCCTACGAGCAGTACTTC. The V gene is TRBV7-2, the J gene TRBJ2-7; 10 bases line up with TRBD2. V shed 1 base and J 0 bases; nucleotides not matched to a gene: 9. CDR3 length: 18 amino acids. Per the germline V gene, CDR1 is SGHTA and CDR2 is FQGNSA. The complete variable domain, with remaining parts taken from reference TRBV7-2 and TRBJ2-7, reads GAGVSQSPSNKVTEKGKDVELRCDPISGHTALYWYRQSLGQGLEFLIYFQGNSAPDKSGLPSDRFSAERTGGSVSTLTIQRTQQEDSAVYLCASSLVVTSGPSSYEQYFGPGTRLTVT.

The J gene is TRBJ2-7, the V gene TRBV2, with 11 bases that match TRBD1. V trimming: 6 bases; J trimming: 2 bases; junction bases outside the gene matches: 9. The CDR3 is 16 amino acids. Looked up from germline, CDR1 is SNHLY and CDR2 is FYNNEI. This CDR3 reads CASRARTGGKPYEQYF. CDR3 in DNA: TGTGCCAGCAGAGCCCGGACAGGGGGCAAACCCTACGAGCAGTACTTC.

The rearrangement uses TRBV11-2 and TRBJ2-4, with 8 bases lining up with TRBD1. V gave up 3 bases and J gave up 4 bases; unmatched junction bases: 14. Germline CDR1 reads SGHAT; CDR2 reads FQNNGV. This CDR3 spans 18 amino acids. The CDR3 protein is CASSFLRSGRGRKNIQYF. CDR3 nucleotide sequence: TGTGCCAGCAGCTTCCTAAGATCCGGCAGGGGGCGAAAAAACATTCAGTACTTC. Combining the CDR3 with reference TRBV11-2 and TRBJ2-4 gives the whole variable domain EAGVAQSPRYKIIEKRQSVAFWCNPISGHATLYWYQQILGQGPKLLIQFQNNGVVDDSQLPKDRFSAERLKGVDSTLKIQPAKLEDSAVYLCASSFLRSGRGRKNIQYFGAGTRLSVL.

The chain combines TRBV9 with TRBJ2-2, with 7 bases aligning to TRBD2. V shed 2 bases, J shed 1 base, and the junction held 5 bases outside the gene matches. Germline loops: CDR1 SGDLS, CDR2 YYNGEE. The CDR3 is made up of 16 amino acids. The DNA of the CDR3 is TGTGCCAGCAGCGTCCTCGCGGGGGTGAACACCGGGGAGCTGTTTTTT. Its protein product is CASSVLAGVNTGELFF.

This chain links TRBV24-1 with TRBJ2-1; a possible D gene is TRBD1 (5 bases). The CDR3 contains 17 residues. V lost 2 bases and J 0 bases, leaving 13 bases between the germline ends. CDR1 KGHDR and CDR2 SFDVKD come from the germline V gene. CDR3 region: CATSDSVDTSSYNEQFF. The CDR3 nucleotides are TGTGCCACCAGTGATTCTGTGGACACCTCCTCCTACAATGAGCAGTTCTTC.

This sequence joins TRBV11-2 and TRBJ1-5; D ambiguous. The CDR3 has 15 amino acids. Trimming removed 5 bases from V and 2 bases from J, with 13 bases in between. The germline V gene has CDR1 SGHAT and CDR2 FQNNGV. For the CDR3, the DNA is TGTGCCAGCAGCCCCCCCCAGTCTCGCAATCAGCCCCAGCATTTT. Its protein product is CASSPPQSRNQPQHF.

The V gene is TRBV14, the J gene TRBJ2-1, with TRBD2 matching 7 bases. Per the germline V gene, CDR1 is SGHDN and CDR2 is FVKESK. With 4 bases clipped from V and 8 bases from J, the junction kept 8 bases outside the gene matches. CDR3 length equals 14 residues. CDR3 in amino acids: CASSPHAGAYEQFF. The CDR3 DNA reads as TGTGCCAGCAGCCCCCATGCGGGAGCGTATGAGCAGTTCTTC.

The chain is built from TRBV6-1 and TRBJ1-5; D gene uncertain. Per the germline V gene, CDR1 is MNHNS and CDR2 is SASEGT. The CDR3 sequence is 16 residues long. The V end lost 1 base, the J end lost 0 bases, and 10 bases lay between the germline ends. This chain's CDR3 is CASSEEEFYSNQPQHF. The CDR3, as DNA: TGTGCCAGCAGTGAAGAGGAGTTCTATAGCAATCAGCCCCAGCATTTT.

This clone was found a few times. Distinct nucleotide sequences in the sample also encode this CDR3. The chain couples TRBV4-3 to TRBJ2-7; D may be TRBD1 (5 bases). CDR3 length: 16 amino acids. Germline assignment: CDR1 LGHNA and CDR2 YSLEER. The germline V and J ends were trimmed by 3 bases and 2 bases, with 17 bases remaining between them. As DNA, the CDR3 is TGCGCCAGCAGCCACTCAGCTACAGGTGAAGCCTACGAGCAGTACTTC. The encoded protein is CASSHSATGEAYEQYF.

The chain recombines TRBV6-2 or TRBV6-3 with TRBJ2-1; 16 bases agree with TRBD2. V gave up 0 bases and J gave up 8 bases; unmatched junction bases: 13. This CDR3 comprises 20 residues. CDR1 MNHEY and CDR2 SVGEGT come from the germline V gene. DNA for the CDR3: TGTGCCAGCAGTTACTCGACGGCCGGGACTAGCGGGAGGGCCGGGGATGAGCAGTTCTTC. Protein product: CASSYSTAGTSGRAGDEQFF.

CDR3 sequence reads: CASSEAGGGHEQYF. For the CDR3, the DNA is TGTGCCAGCAGTGAAGCTGGCGGGGGCCACGAGCAGTACTTC. This chain connects TRBV25-1 to TRBJ2-7, with D possibly matching TRBD2 (7 bases). The CDR3 is 14 amino acids. Trimming cost V 2 bases and J 5 bases, with 13 bases left between them. Germline lookup yields CDR1 MGHDK and CDR2 SYGVNS.

The chain is built from TRBV11-3 and TRBJ1-3; no clear D. Looked up from germline, CDR1 is SGHNT and CDR2 is YENEEA. CDR3 size: 11 residues. With 6 bases removed from V and 4 bases from J, the gap between germline ends came to 4 bases. The CDR3 is CASSHGNTIYF. CDR3 nucleotide sequence: TGTGCCAGCAGTCACGGAAACACCATATATTTT.

CDR3 nucleotide sequence: TGCGCCAGCAGCCCACAAGCCACCGGGGAGCTGTTTTTT. It is translated as CASSPQATGELFF. The chain recombines TRBV5-1 with TRBJ2-2; D remains ambiguous. The germline CDR1 and CDR2 sequences are SGHRS and YFSETQ. V lost 4 bases and J 4 bases, leaving 8 bases between the germline ends. CDR3 length equals 13 residues.

The V and J genes are TRBV28 and TRBJ1-6, with D possibly TRBD1 on 5 matching bases. Germline-derived CDR1 and CDR2 are MDHEN and SYDVKM. V was shortened by 6 bases and J by 14 bases, with 26 bases between the two germline ends. This CDR3 comprises 16 residues. The CDR3 spells CASSKGSFRGEFTLHF. As DNA, the CDR3 is TGTGCCAGCAGCAAGGGGTCCTTCCGGGGGGAATTCACCCTCCACTTT.